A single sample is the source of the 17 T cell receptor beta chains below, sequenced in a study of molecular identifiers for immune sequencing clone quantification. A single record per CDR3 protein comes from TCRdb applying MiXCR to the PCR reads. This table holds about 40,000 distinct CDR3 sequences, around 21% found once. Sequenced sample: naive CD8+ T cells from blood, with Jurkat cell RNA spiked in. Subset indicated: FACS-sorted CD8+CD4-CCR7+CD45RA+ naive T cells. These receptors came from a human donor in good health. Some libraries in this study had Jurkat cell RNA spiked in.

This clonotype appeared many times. The CDR3 is CASRMAGAGNTGELFF. CDR3 bases: TGTGCCAGCAGGATGGCGGGGGCCGGTAACACCGGGGAGCTGTTTTTT. The rearrangement uses TRBV6-2 or TRBV6-3 and TRBJ2-2, with a possible D match to TRBD2 (7 bases). Germline loops: CDR1 MNHEY, CDR2 SVGEGT. With 6 bases removed from V and 2 bases from J, the gap between germline ends came to 16 bases. This CDR3 contains 16 residues.

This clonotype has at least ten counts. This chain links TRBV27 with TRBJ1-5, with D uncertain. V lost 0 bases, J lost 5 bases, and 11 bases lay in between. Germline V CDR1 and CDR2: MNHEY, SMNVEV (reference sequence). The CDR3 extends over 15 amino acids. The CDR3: CASSLSGEVDQPQHF. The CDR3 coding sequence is TGTGCCAGCAGTTTATCTGGAGAAGTTGATCAGCCCCAGCATTTT.

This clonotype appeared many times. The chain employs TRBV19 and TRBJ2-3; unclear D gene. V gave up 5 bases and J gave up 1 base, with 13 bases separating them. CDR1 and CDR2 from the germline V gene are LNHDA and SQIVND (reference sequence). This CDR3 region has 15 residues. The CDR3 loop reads CASSASQQGTDTQYF. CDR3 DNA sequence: TGTGCCAGTAGTGCATCCCAACAAGGCACAGATACGCAGTATTTT.

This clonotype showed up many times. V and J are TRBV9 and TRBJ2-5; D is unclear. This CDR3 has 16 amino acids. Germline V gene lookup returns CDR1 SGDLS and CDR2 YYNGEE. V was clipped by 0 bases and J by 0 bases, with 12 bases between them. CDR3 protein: CASSVDETIDQETQYF. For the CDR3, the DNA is TGTGCCAGCAGCGTAGATGAAACGATCGACCAAGAGACCCAGTACTTC.

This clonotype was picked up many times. In DNA, the CDR3 is TGTGCCACCAGTGATTTTAAGCAGGGGAAAGAGACCCAGTACTTC. It is translated as CATSDFKQGKETQYF. The rearrangement links TRBV24-1 to TRBJ2-5; TRBD1 might be the D (6 bases). The CDR3 has 15 amino acids. Trimming removed 1 base from V and 3 bases from J, with 11 bases in between. Germline values: CDR1 KGHDR, CDR2 SFDVKD.

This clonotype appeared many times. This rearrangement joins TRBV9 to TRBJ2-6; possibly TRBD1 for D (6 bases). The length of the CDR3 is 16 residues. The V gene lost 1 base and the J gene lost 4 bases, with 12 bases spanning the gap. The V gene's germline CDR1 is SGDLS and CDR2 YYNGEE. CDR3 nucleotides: TGTGCCAGCAGCGTAAACAGGGTAGGCGGGGCCAACGTCCTGACTTTC. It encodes CASSVNRVGGANVLTF.

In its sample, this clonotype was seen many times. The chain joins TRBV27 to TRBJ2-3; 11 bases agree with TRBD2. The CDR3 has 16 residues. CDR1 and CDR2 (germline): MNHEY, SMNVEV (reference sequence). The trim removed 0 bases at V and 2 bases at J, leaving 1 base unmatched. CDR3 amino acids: CASSLSGLADTDTQYF. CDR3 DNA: TGTGCCAGCAGTTTATCGGGACTAGCGGACACAGATACGCAGTATTTT.

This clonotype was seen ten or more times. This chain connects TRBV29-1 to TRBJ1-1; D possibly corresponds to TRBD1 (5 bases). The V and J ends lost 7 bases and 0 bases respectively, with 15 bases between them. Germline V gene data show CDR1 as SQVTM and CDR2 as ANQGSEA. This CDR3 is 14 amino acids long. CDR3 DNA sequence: TGCAGCGCTGGGGCAGCCCTCATGAACACTGAAGCTTTCTTT. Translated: CSAGAALMNTEAFF.

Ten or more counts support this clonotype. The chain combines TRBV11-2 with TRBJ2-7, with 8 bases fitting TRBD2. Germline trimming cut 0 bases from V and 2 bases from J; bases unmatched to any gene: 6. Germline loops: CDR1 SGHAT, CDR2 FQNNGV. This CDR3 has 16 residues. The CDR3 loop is CASSLDKVGLAYEQYF. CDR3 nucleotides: TGTGCCAGCAGCTTAGATAAAGTGGGACTAGCCTACGAGCAGTACTTC.

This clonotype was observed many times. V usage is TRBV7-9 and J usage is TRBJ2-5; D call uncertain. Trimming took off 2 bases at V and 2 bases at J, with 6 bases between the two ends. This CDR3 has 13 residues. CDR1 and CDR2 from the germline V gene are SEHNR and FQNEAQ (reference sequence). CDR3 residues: CASSLTHQETQYF. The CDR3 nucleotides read TGTGCCAGCAGCTTAACACATCAAGAGACCCAGTACTTC.

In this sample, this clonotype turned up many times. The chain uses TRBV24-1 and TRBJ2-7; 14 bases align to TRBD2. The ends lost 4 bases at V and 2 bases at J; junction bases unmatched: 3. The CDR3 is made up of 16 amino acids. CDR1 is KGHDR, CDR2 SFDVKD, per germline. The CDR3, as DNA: TGTGCCACCAGTGACGGGACTAGCGGGGGCCCCTACGAGCAGTACTTC. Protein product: CATSDGTSGGPYEQYF.

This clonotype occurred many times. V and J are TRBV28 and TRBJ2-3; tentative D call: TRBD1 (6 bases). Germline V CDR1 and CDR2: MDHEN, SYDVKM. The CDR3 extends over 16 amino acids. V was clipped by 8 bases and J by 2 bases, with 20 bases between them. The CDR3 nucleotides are TGTGCCAGCGGGGAGCACCGGGACACTTTCACAGATACGCAGTATTTT. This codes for CASGEHRDTFTDTQYF.

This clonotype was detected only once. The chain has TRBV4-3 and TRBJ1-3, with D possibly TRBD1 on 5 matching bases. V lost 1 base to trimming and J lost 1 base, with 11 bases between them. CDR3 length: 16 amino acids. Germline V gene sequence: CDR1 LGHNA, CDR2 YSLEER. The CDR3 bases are TGCGCCAGCAGCCAAGGCAATCAGGGTTCTGGAAACACCATATATTTT. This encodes CASSQGNQGSGNTIYF.

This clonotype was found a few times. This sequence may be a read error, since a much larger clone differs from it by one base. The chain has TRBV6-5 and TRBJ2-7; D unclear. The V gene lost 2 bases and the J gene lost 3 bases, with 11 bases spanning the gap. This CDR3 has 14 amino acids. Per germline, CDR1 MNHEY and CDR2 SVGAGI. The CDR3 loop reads CASSYPPGVYEQYF. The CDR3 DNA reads TGTGCCAGCAGTTACCCCCCTGGGGTCTACGAGCAGTACTTC.

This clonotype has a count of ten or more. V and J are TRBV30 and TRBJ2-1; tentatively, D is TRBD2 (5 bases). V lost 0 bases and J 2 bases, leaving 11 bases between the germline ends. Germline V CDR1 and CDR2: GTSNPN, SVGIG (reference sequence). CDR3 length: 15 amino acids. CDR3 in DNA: TGTGCCTGGAGTGTAGCGAGGGCCCCCTACAATGAGCAGTTCTTC. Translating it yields CAWSVARAPYNEQFF.

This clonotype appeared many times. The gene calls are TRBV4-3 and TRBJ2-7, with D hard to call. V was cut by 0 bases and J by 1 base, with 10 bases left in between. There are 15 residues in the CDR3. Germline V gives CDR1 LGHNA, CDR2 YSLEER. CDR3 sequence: CASSQDRLASYEQYF. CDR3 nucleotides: TGCGCCAGCAGCCAAGATCGGCTCGCATCCTACGAGCAGTACTTC.

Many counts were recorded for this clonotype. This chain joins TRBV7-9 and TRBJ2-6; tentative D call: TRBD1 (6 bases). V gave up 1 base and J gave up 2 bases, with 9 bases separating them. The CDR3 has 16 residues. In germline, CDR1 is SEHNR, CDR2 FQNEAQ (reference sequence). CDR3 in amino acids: CASSLVGGAGANVLTF. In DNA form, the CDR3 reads TGTGCCAGCAGCTTAGTAGGGGGAGCTGGGGCCAACGTCCTGACTTTC.